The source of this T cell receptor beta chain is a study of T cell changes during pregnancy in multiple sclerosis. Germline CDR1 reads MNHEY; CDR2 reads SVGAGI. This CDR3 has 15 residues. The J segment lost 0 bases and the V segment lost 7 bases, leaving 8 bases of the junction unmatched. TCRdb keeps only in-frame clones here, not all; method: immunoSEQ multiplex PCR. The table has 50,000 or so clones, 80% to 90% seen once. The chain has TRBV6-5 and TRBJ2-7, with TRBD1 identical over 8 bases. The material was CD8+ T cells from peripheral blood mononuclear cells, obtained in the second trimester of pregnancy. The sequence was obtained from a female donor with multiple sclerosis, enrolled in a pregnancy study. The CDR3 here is CASTSPGGGSYEQYF. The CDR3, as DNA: TGTGCCAGCACCTCCCCAGGGGGCGGCTCCTACGAGCAGTACTTC.